Sequencing of this T cell receptor beta chain was carried out in a study of graft-versus-host responses after intestinal transplantation. Study-wide results and caveats: Early post-transplant HvG declines showed an association with peak circulating GvH clone levels. Where graft-donor T cell macrochimerism was present, patients had high graft-versus-host to host-versus-graft clonal ratios in allografts.

Remarks on this clone: Its antigen remains unknown.

Sequencing used immunoSEQ multiplex PCR; TCRdb keeps in-frame clones, though not all of them. The sample lists around 15,000 clones, approximately 88% occurring once. The CDR3 totals 18 residues. Per the germline V gene, CDR1 is LGHNT and CDR2 is FRNRAP. V shed 0 bases and J 2 bases; nucleotides not matched to a gene: 11. The chain combines TRBV12-5 with TRBJ2-3; 7 bases are shared with TRBD1. The sequenced sample was PBMCs, obtained roughly 110 days after intestinal transplant. This receptor was identified in a human patient who received an intestinal transplant, so some T cells may come from the graft donor. The CDR3 sequence is CASGLVLTGTELTDTQYF. CDR3 coding DNA: TGTGCTAGTGGTTTGGTTCTCACCGGGACAGAGCTCACAGATACGCAGTATTTT.